This entry lists 26 T cell receptor beta chains sequenced from one sample in a study of blood T cell repertoires in COVID-19 (dated by TCRdb to between 2020 and 2021). The method was the immunoSEQ multiplex PCR assay. The clones in this table, taken by TCRdb from immuneACCESS, are in-frame only. Not every clone is retained; where verified, under half of the shortfall comes from an unresolved V gene, and the cause of the rest is unknown. The sample profile shows fewer than 300,000 clones; 70% to 90% of them were found once. The ten biggest clones cover 4% to 4.5% of the sample. The sequenced sample was PBMCs or T cells enriched from blood (not recorded which). The receptors originated from a woman aged 25 to 39 who had recovered from COVID-19.

V gene TRBV7-8 combines with J gene TRBJ2-7; possible D gene TRBD1, 5 bases. With 1 base removed from V and 5 bases from J, the gap between germline ends came to 9 bases. The germline V gene encodes CDR1 SGHVS and CDR2 FQNEAQ. The CDR3 contains 13 residues. CDR3 sequence: CASSLVRAHEQYF. The CDR3 nucleotides are TGTGCCAGCAGCTTAGTCAGGGCCCACGAGCAGTACTTC.

The chain recombines TRBV10-3 with TRBJ1-4; 8 bases match TRBD1. The CDR3 loop spans 14 amino acids. CDR1 is ENHRY and CDR2 is SYGVKD in the germline V gene. V gave up 3 bases and J gave up 6 bases; unmatched junction bases: 3. The CDR3 DNA is TGTGCCATCAGTGAAACAGGGGGGGATGAAAAACTGTTTTTT. Protein: CAISETGGDEKLFF.

This chain links TRBV7-2 with TRBJ2-1; 7 bases agree with TRBD1. CDR1 is SGHTA and CDR2 is FQGNSA in the germline V gene. This CDR3 is built from 17 residues. J gave up 0 bases and V 1 base, and 6 bases lay outside the gene matches. The CDR3 region is CASSLGPGQSSYNEQFF. DNA for the CDR3: TGTGCCAGCAGCTTAGGACCGGGACAGAGCTCCTACAATGAGCAGTTCTTC.

The genes are TRBV28 and TRBJ2-2; tentative D call: TRBD2 (6 bases). The CDR3 runs 15 residues. Germline V CDR1 and CDR2: MDHEN, SYDVKM. Trimming took 2 bases from V and 7 from J, leaving 14 bases between them. The CDR3 loop is CASSLTFGGNGELFF. Written as DNA, the CDR3 is TGTGCCAGCAGTTTAACCTTTGGGGGGAACGGGGAGCTGTTTTTT. Full variable domain (remainder filled in from reference TRBV28 and TRBJ2-2): DVKVTQSSRYLVKRTGEKVFLECVQDMDHENMFWYRQDPGLGLRLIYFSYDVKMKEKGDIPEGYSVSREKKERFSLILESASTNQTSMYLCASSLTFGGNGELFFGEGSRLTVL.

V gene TRBV30 combines with J gene TRBJ2-1; D is perhaps TRBD2 (5 bases). The germline V and J ends were trimmed by 8 bases and 7 bases, with 9 bases remaining between them. Germline CDR1 reads GTSNPN; CDR2 reads SVGIG (reference sequence). This CDR3 has 10 amino acids. CDR3 region: CAAERNEQFF. The CDR3 coding sequence is TGTGCCGCTGAGCGGAATGAGCAGTTCTTC.

The J gene is TRBJ1-5, the V gene TRBV5-1, with TRBD1 matching 7 bases. Germline CDR1 SGHRS, CDR2 YFSETQ. The CDR3 is made up of 15 amino acids. Trimming at V came to 0 bases and at J to 4 bases, leaving 4 bases not matched to a gene. The CDR3 nucleotides read TGCGCCAGCAGCTTGGATTACAGGGGAAATCAGCCCCAGCATTTT. It specifies CASSLDYRGNQPQHF.

The chain couples TRBV30 to TRBJ1-2, with D perhaps matching TRBD1 (6 bases). CDR1 is GTSNPN, CDR2 SVGIG, per germline (reference sequence). Trimming stripped 0 bases from V and 7 bases from J, with 12 bases between. CDR3 length equals 13 residues. CDR3 region: CAWSVKGGGGYTF. The CDR3 coding sequence is TGTGCCTGGAGTGTCAAAGGGGGTGGTGGCTACACCTTC.

The V call is TRBV11-2, the J call TRBJ2-7; TRBD1 might be the D (6 bases). CDR1 SGHAT and CDR2 FQNNGV come from the germline V gene. Trimming removed 5 bases from V and 7 bases from J, with 21 bases in between. This CDR3 region has 15 residues. In nucleotides, the CDR3 is TGTGCCAGCAGCCACCCGGGCAGGGGATCGAGAGAGCAGTACTTC. Amino acids: CASSHPGRGSREQYF.

The chain uses TRBV29-1 and TRBJ1-2, with no clear D. There are 14 residues in the CDR3. The V gene's germline CDR1 is SQVTM and CDR2 ANQGSEA. The germline V and J ends were trimmed by 4 bases and 6 bases, with 18 bases remaining between them. CDR3: CSVVVPDEGHGYTF. The CDR3 DNA reads as TGCAGCGTTGTCGTTCCGGACGAGGGCCATGGCTACACCTTC.

This clone was seen once. The V and J genes are TRBV2 and TRBJ2-5; D is perhaps TRBD1 (5 bases). The CDR3 is 14 amino acids. The germline V gene has CDR1 SNHLY and CDR2 FYNNEI. V was pared by 4 bases and J by 1 base, with 10 bases between. The CDR3 is CASSGRVVQETQYF. CDR3 in DNA: TGTGCCAGCAGTGGCAGGGTCGTCCAAGAGACCCAGTACTTC.

This rearrangement joins TRBV9 to TRBJ2-5; maybe TRBD1 (5 bases). The CDR3 is 14 residues long. V was shortened by 1 base and J by 5 bases, with 12 bases between the two germline ends. Per germline, CDR1 SGDLS and CDR2 YYNGEE. The CDR3 region is CASSVMAGSETQYF. The CDR3 DNA follows: TGTGCCAGCAGCGTAATGGCAGGGTCGGAGACCCAGTACTTC.

The chain links TRBV14 to TRBJ1-1; no clear D. Germline CDR1 reads SGHDN; CDR2 reads FVKESK. V gave up 0 bases and J gave up 11 bases, with 10 bases separating them. The CDR3 covers 12 residues. DNA of the CDR3: TGTGCCAGCAGCCAAGATCCCCAGCGGGCTTTCTTT. This gives the protein CASSQDPQRAFF. The full variable domain, with the rest looked up from reference TRBV14 and TRBJ1-1, is EAGVTQFPSHSVIEKGQTVTLRCDPISGHDNLYWYRRVMGKEIKFLLHFVKESKQDESGMPNNRFLAERTGGTYSTLKVQPAELEDSGVYFCASSQDPQRAFFGQGTRLTVV.

CDR3 sequence: CASSIVRTDFNQPQHF. The DNA of the CDR3 is TGTGCCAGTAGTATTGTTAGGACGGACTTTAATCAGCCCCAGCATTTT. The J gene is TRBJ1-5, the V gene TRBV19; D is ambiguous. This CDR3 spans 16 amino acids. Trimming took off 3 bases at V and 4 bases at J, with 16 bases between the two ends. Germline V gene data show CDR1 as LNHDA and CDR2 as SQIVND (reference sequence).

This clone was counted a single time. The chain links TRBV5-8 to TRBJ2-7; possible D gene TRBD1, 6 bases. The germline V and J ends were trimmed by 4 bases and 5 bases, with 16 bases remaining between them. CDR3 length: 14 residues. Germline V gene data show CDR1 as SGHTS and CDR2 as YDEGEE. CDR3 sequence: CASSGLGADDEQYF. The CDR3 DNA follows: TGTGCCAGCAGCGGTTTGGGGGCGGACGACGAGCAGTACTTC.

This rearrangement joins TRBV13 to TRBJ1-3; D gene uncertain. The CDR3 covers 14 residues. CDR1 is PRHDT and CDR2 is FYEKMQ in the germline V gene (reference sequence). V was shortened by 8 bases and J by 3 bases, with 14 bases between the two germline ends. The DNA for the CDR3 is TGTGCCAGCTTGGTGGGAGCGAGTGGAAACACCATATATTTT. Residues: CASLVGASGNTIYF.

The gene calls are TRBV11-3 and TRBJ1-1; D perhaps matches TRBD1 (5 bases). Germline values: CDR1 SGHNT, CDR2 YENEEA. V lost 5 bases and J lost 2, with 6 bases in between. CDR3 length equals 12 residues. CDR3 nucleotide sequence: TGTGCCAGCAGCGACAGCAACACTGAAGCTTTCTTT. Translating gives CASSDSNTEAFF. The complete variable domain, with remaining parts taken from reference TRBV11-3 and TRBJ1-1, reads EAGVVQSPRYKIIEKKQPVAFWCNPISGHNTLYWYLQNLGQGPELLIRYENEEAVDDSQLPKDRFSAERLKGVDSTLKIQPAELGDSAVYLCASSDSNTEAFFGQGTRLTVV.

J is TRBJ1-6 and V is TRBV30; TRBD1 might be the D (6 bases). With 3 bases removed from V and 7 bases from J, the gap between germline ends came to 7 bases. CDR3 length: 12 amino acids. Germline loops: CDR1 GTSNPN, CDR2 SVGIG (reference sequence). This CDR3 is CAWRRGNSPLHF. The CDR3 nucleotides are TGTGCCTGGAGGAGGGGGAATTCACCCCTCCACTTT. Full variable domain (outside the CDR3, taken from reference TRBV30 and TRBJ1-6): SQTIHQWPATLVQPVGSPLSLECTVEGTSNPNLYWYRQAAGRGLQLLFYSVGIGQISSEVPQNLSASRPQDRQFILSSKKLLLSDSGFYLCAWRRGNSPLHFGNGTRLTVT.

This clone appeared a few times. V is TRBV6-1 and J is TRBJ2-1, with D maybe TRBD2 (5 bases). Germline values: CDR1 MNHNS, CDR2 SASEGT. This CDR3 has 13 residues. The V end was cut by 2 bases, the J end by 5 bases, with 7 bases between. CDR3 in amino acids: CASSEFGDNEQFF. The CDR3 DNA reads TGTGCCAGCAGTGAATTCGGGGACAATGAGCAGTTCTTC.

The CDR3 sequence is CASSLEKRYTEAFF. DNA of the CDR3: TGTGCCAGCAGCTTGGAGAAGAGATACACTGAAGCTTTCTTT. This sequence joins TRBV5-6 and TRBJ1-1; D is undetermined. Germline assignment: CDR1 SGHDT and CDR2 YYEEEE. CDR3 length: 14 residues. The V and J ends lost 0 bases and 3 bases respectively, with 9 bases between them. The complete variable domain, with remaining parts taken from reference TRBV5-6 and TRBJ1-1, reads DAGVTQSPTHLIKTRGQQVTLRCSPKSGHDTVSWYQQALGQGPQFIFQYYEEEERQRGNFPDRFSGHQFPNYSSELNVNALLLGDSALYLCASSLEKRYTEAFFGQGTRLTVV.

This chain links TRBV11-2 with TRBJ1-2, with no clear D. The CDR3 runs 15 residues. CDR1 is SGHAT, CDR2 FQNNGV, per germline. Trimming took off 6 bases at V and 0 bases at J, with 14 bases between the two ends. The CDR3 DNA is TGTGCCAGCAGGACCGTCGCGGGTGCTAACTATGGCTACACCTTC. This sequence encodes CASRTVAGANYGYTF.

V and J are TRBV6-5 and TRBJ2-3; perhaps TRBD1 as D (5 bases). Per the germline V gene, CDR1 is MNHEY and CDR2 is SVGAGI. Trimming cost V 8 bases and J 0 bases, with 15 bases left between them. This CDR3 has 15 residues. The CDR3 is CASAPRDSSTDTQYF. The CDR3 bases are TGTGCCAGCGCCCCCAGGGATTCTAGCACAGATACGCAGTATTTT.

The genes are TRBV6-5 and TRBJ2-7; TRBD2 aligns across 8 bases. V was pared by 6 bases and J by 3 bases, with 4 bases of the junction left unmatched. The CDR3 has 13 residues. Germline V gives CDR1 MNHEY, CDR2 SVGAGI. The DNA for the CDR3 is TGTGCCAGCAGCGACGCGGGGGGCTACGAGCAGTACTTC. This encodes CASSDAGGYEQYF.

CDR3 region: CASSRPETKNIQYF. In DNA form, the CDR3 reads TGTGCCAGCAGCCGTCCGGAGACCAAAAACATTCAGTACTTC. The chain has TRBV28 and TRBJ2-4, with D unresolved. Germline lookup yields CDR1 MDHEN and CDR2 SYDVKM. The CDR3 runs to 14 residues. V was pared by 6 bases and J by 2 bases, with 11 bases between. The whole variable domain, filled in from reference TRBV28 and TRBJ2-4, reads DVKVTQSSRYLVKRTGEKVFLECVQDMDHENMFWYRQDPGLGLRLIYFSYDVKMKEKGDIPEGYSVSREKKERFSLILESASTNQTSMYLCASSRPETKNIQYFGAGTRLSVL.

This chain connects TRBV7-8 to TRBJ1-3; weak D call: TRBD1 (6 bases). Germline loops: CDR1 SGHVS, CDR2 FQNEAQ. CDR3 length equals 20 residues. Trimming took 6 bases from V and 0 from J, leaving 27 bases between them. The CDR3 DNA follows: TGTGCCAGCAGTCAAGCCCGGGCAGGGGAGAGAATAAGCTCTGGAAACACCATATATTTT. Its translation: CASSQARAGERISSGNTIYF.

The CDR3 DNA follows: TGTGCCAGCAGCGTGGACAGGGCCTTCGGAAACACCATATATTTT. As protein: CASSVDRAFGNTIYF. V and J are TRBV11-2 and TRBJ1-3; 8 nucleotides match TRBD1. Germline V gene sequence: CDR1 SGHAT, CDR2 FQNNGV. V was pared by 5 bases and J by 4 bases, with 7 bases of the junction left unmatched. The CDR3 contains 15 residues. Looking up the rest from reference TRBV11-2 and TRBJ1-3 gives the full variable domain: EAGVAQSPRYKIIEKRQSVAFWCNPISGHATLYWYQQILGQGPKLLIQFQNNGVVDDSQLPKDRFSAERLKGVDSTLKIQPAKLEDSAVYLCASSVDRAFGNTIYFGEGSWLTVV.

The chain links TRBV29-1 to TRBJ1-2, with D uncertain. The germline V and J ends were trimmed by 4 bases and 8 bases, with 11 bases remaining between them. This CDR3 has 11 residues. Germline CDR1 reads SQVTM; CDR2 reads ANQGSEA. The CDR3 region is CSVASVEGYTF. CDR3 bases: TGCAGCGTTGCTTCCGTCGAGGGCTACACCTTC.